Shown below are 15 T cell receptor beta chains from a single sample sequenced in a study of T-cell memory formation after mild COVID-19 (TCRdb year 2021). Libraries were constructed by 5' RACE. Sequencing used an Illumina NovaSeq 6000. Through fastp at Q25 and MiXCR, TCRdb rebuilt clones from the public reads, retaining in-frame beta chains. For every CDR3 protein sequence, its rows merge into one entry that carries the most common genes and DNA. This sample gives approximately 450,000 distinct CDR3 sequences in total; around a sixth of them show up just once. 9% to 15% of the sample belongs to the ten largest clones. Sequenced: PBMCs or a T cell subset sorted from them (not recorded which). All receptors come from an adult woman who had mild COVID-19 (a few samples of this study predate the infection). The sample titles of this study are shuffled in the database, so cell type and time point are left out; the donor was told from shared clones.

This clonotype occurred a few times. This chain links TRBV7-6 with TRBJ1-1, with 7 bases lining up with TRBD1. J lost 3 bases, V lost 5 bases, and 6 bases had no gene match. CDR3 length: 14 amino acids. Germline CDR1 reads SGHVS; CDR2 reads FNYEAQ. As DNA, the CDR3 is TGTGCCAGCAGCCCCCACAGGGGCGACACTGAAGCTTTCTTT. Protein sequence: CASSPHRGDTEAFF.

This clonotype was found a few times. The chain recombines TRBV6-5 with TRBJ2-2; no firm D call. Trimming took 2 bases from V and 1 from J, leaving 11 bases between them. The CDR3 is made up of 16 amino acids. Germline CDR1 reads MNHEY; CDR2 reads SVGAGI. This chain's CDR3 is CASSYLKLMNTGELFF. The CDR3 nucleotides are TGTGCCAGCAGTTACCTCAAACTCATGAACACCGGGGAGCTGTTTTTT.

For the CDR3, the DNA is TGTGCCAGCAGTTCCGACAGAATAAGCGCCTACGAGCAGTACTTC. Protein sequence: CASSSDRISAYEQYF. The chain recombines TRBV27 with TRBJ2-7, with D perhaps matching TRBD1 (5 bases). Trimming stripped 4 bases from V and 2 bases from J, with 15 bases between. Germline assignment: CDR1 MNHEY and CDR2 SMNVEV (reference sequence). There are 15 residues in the CDR3.

This clonotype was recorded at least ten times. V is TRBV6-5 and J is TRBJ2-1, with D hard to call. The germline V gene has CDR1 MNHEY and CDR2 SVGAGI. The CDR3 has 13 residues. Trimming cost V 0 bases and J 7 bases, with 7 bases left between them. The CDR3 sequence is CASSYSIRNEQFF. DNA for the CDR3: TGTGCCAGCAGTTACTCGATCAGAAATGAGCAGTTCTTC.

The rearrangement joins TRBV12-3 or TRBV12-4 to TRBJ2-1; 11 bases line up with TRBD2. The CDR3 is 16 amino acids. V shed 3 bases and J 5 bases; nucleotides not matched to a gene: 6. The CDR3 nucleotides are TGTGCCAGCAGTTTCTTTAGCGGGGGGGTGAACAATGAGCAGTTCTTC. Its protein is CASSFFSGGVNNEQFF.

This clonotype has just a few counts. The chain links TRBV7-2 to TRBJ2-1; 9 bases map to TRBD2. The CDR3 length is 17 residues. Trimming at V came to 5 bases and at J to 3 bases, leaving 11 bases not matched to a gene. Germline V gives CDR1 SGHTA, CDR2 FQGNSA. CDR3 region: CASSDDQREEYYNEQFF. CDR3 DNA: TGTGCCAGCAGCGACGATCAGCGGGAGGAGTACTACAATGAGCAGTTCTTC.

This chain uses TRBV27 with TRBJ2-7; a possible D gene is TRBD1 (5 bases). V lost 3 bases to trimming and J lost 5 bases, with 14 bases between them. CDR3 length: 14 amino acids. Germline assignment: CDR1 MNHEY and CDR2 SMNVEV (reference sequence). The CDR3 region is CASSLQGPLHEQYF. In DNA, the CDR3 is TGTGCCAGCAGTTTGCAGGGTCCCCTCCACGAGCAGTACTTC.

The chain uses TRBV4-1 and TRBJ1-5, with D tentatively TRBD1 (5 bases). Trimming cost V 6 bases and J 6 bases, with 15 bases left between them. The CDR3 length is 14 residues. Germline V lookup: CDR1 MGHRA, CDR2 YSYEKL. CDR3 amino acids: CASSRGGESQPQHF. DNA of the CDR3: TGCGCCAGCAGTCGGGGAGGGGAAAGTCAGCCCCAGCATTTT.

This clonotype came up a few times. The gene calls are TRBV3-1 and TRBJ2-1; D is perhaps TRBD2 (5 bases). Germline-derived CDR1 and CDR2 are LGHDT and YNNKEL (reference sequence). Trimming cost V 4 bases and J 2 bases, with 15 bases left between them. The length of the CDR3 is 16 residues. DNA for the CDR3: TGTGCCAGCAGCCGATCCGCTAGCCGGGCCTACAATGAGCAGTTCTTC. Residues: CASSRSASRAYNEQFF.

A few counts support this clonotype. This chain joins TRBV5-1 and TRBJ1-3; 7 bases agree with TRBD1. Trimming at V came to 4 bases and at J to 1 base, leaving 5 bases not matched to a gene. Germline values: CDR1 SGHRS, CDR2 YFSETQ. This CDR3 has 15 amino acids. The CDR3: CASSIQGKSGNTIYF. The CDR3, as DNA: TGCGCCAGCAGCATACAGGGGAAATCTGGAAACACCATATATTTT.

This clonotype was picked up many times. The chain employs TRBV20-1 and TRBJ1-5; the D gene is possibly TRBD1 (5 bases). Trimming left V 0 bases short and J 10 bases short, with 19 bases between. The CDR3 extends over 15 amino acids. The germline CDR1 and CDR2 sequences are DFQATT and SNEGSKA (reference sequence). The CDR3 region is CSARDSRRDGVPQHF. As DNA, the CDR3 is TGCAGTGCTAGAGATTCCCGCAGGGACGGTGTCCCCCAGCATTTT.

This clonotype has only a few counts. The chain couples TRBV24-1 to TRBJ1-2, with D unclear. Germline lookup yields CDR1 KGHDR and CDR2 SFDVKD. Trimming pared 7 bases from V and 7 bases from J, leaving 12 bases between. The CDR3 runs 12 residues. The chain's CDR3 is CATSTEVAGYTF. The CDR3 DNA is TGTGCCACCAGCACGGAGGTGGCTGGCTACACCTTC.

This clonotype was picked up a small number of times. The chain couples TRBV5-1 to TRBJ1-1; D perhaps matches TRBD1 (6 bases). The CDR3 sequence is 16 residues long. V lost 0 bases and J lost 1, with 13 bases in between. Germline V lookup: CDR1 SGHRS, CDR2 YFSETQ. CDR3 protein: CASSLGYGQKNTEAFF. The CDR3 bases are TGCGCCAGCAGCTTGGGATATGGACAGAAGAACACTGAAGCTTTCTTT.

V and J are TRBV19 and TRBJ2-1, with TRBD2 as a possible D gene (5 bases). V lost 3 bases to trimming and J lost 7 bases, with 22 bases between them. CDR3 size: 17 residues. Germline V lookup: CDR1 LNHDA, CDR2 SQIVND (reference sequence). The CDR3 region is CASSIPPADYRANEQFF. The DNA for the CDR3 is TGTGCCAGTAGTATTCCTCCGGCCGACTACCGAGCGAATGAGCAGTTCTTC.

The chain carries TRBV6-5 and TRBJ2-7, with D possibly matching TRBD1 (6 bases). The CDR3 contains 15 residues. Germline loops: CDR1 MNHEY, CDR2 SVGAGI. V was shortened by 2 bases and J by 6 bases, with 17 bases between the two germline ends. The CDR3 region has the DNA TGTGCCAGCAGTTACAACAGGGTACCTCTACGCGAGCAGTACTTC. This encodes CASSYNRVPLREQYF.